One sample yielded the 27 T cell receptor beta chains listed below, sequenced in a study of T cells in women clearing cervical HPV infection. Method: immunoSEQ multiplex PCR; TCRdb's copy keeps in-frame clones and lacks some. With about 29,000 clones in the sample, the ten largest clones hold under 3.5%. Sequenced sample: blood buffy coat. The receptor source for this set is a woman between 18 and 70 years old with a cervical HPV16 infection that either progressed to CIN3+ or cleared (not recorded which).

Remarks on this clone: The read finishes 3 residues shy of the CDR3 end, and the germline J gene is used to complete it. J is TRBJ2-7 and V is TRBV10-3; D ambiguous. The length of the CDR3 is 13 residues. V gave up 3 bases and J gave up 4 bases, with 10 bases separating them. Germline CDR1 is ENHRY and CDR2 is SYGVKD. CDR3 DNA (partial): TGTGCCATCAGTGAATCTTACAAATACGAG. Translation gives CAISESYKYE. The CDR3 reads in full as CAISESYKYEQYF.

In the case of this clone: Coverage ceases 3 residues before the CDR3 finishes, and the germline J gene fills in the end. This chain joins TRBV4-2 and TRBJ2-7; no definite D call. CDR3 length equals 10 residues. CDR1 and CDR2 from the germline V gene are LGHNA and YNFKEQ. V shed 10 bases and J shed 6 bases, with 10 bases lying between them. CDR3 bases read: TGTGCCACCCTATATATCGAG. Protein: CATLYIE. From start to end, the CDR3 is CATLYIEQYF.

In terms of frequency, this clone is medium-sized. The CDR3 is cut off 3 residues early in the read; its end comes from the germline J gene. J is TRBJ2-2 and V is TRBV6-1; D may be TRBD1 (6 bases). The CDR3 runs to 16 residues. V was cut by 2 bases and J by 3 bases, with 13 bases left in between. CDR1 is MNHNS and CDR2 is SASEGT in the germline V gene. The DNA read from the CDR3 is TGTGCCAGCAGTGAACTTCGGGGACACGACACCGGGGAG. It is translated as CASSELRGHDTGE. The CDR3, in full, reads CASSELRGHDTGELFF.

Comments on this clone: The read halts 3 residues ahead of the CDR3 end, with the missing end drawn from the germline J gene. This chain connects TRBV9 to TRBJ2-3, with TRBD2 as a possible D gene (7 bases). Trimming left V 4 bases short and J 5 bases short, with 20 bases between. From germline, CDR1 is SGDLS and CDR2 YYNGEE. The CDR3 has 16 amino acids. CDR3 DNA (partial): TGTGCCAGCAGCCCTTCTTTCGGGGGGCGAAGAGATACG. Encoded protein: CASSPSFGGRRDT. The full-length CDR3 reads as CASSPSFGGRRDTQYF. Together with reference TRBV9 and TRBJ2-3, the CDR3 gives the full variable domain: DSGVTQTPKHLITATGQRVTLRCSPRSGDLSVYWYQQSLDQGLQFLIQYYNGEERAKGNILERFSAQQFPDLHSELNLSSLELGDSALYFCASSPSFGGRRDTQYFGPGTRLTVL.

Concerning this clone itself: Read sequence stops 3 residues before the CDR3 end, and the germline J gene provides the missing end. The chain combines TRBV6-4 with TRBJ1-2; TRBD1 aligns across 7 bases. CDR1 and CDR2 from the germline V gene are MRHNA and SNTAGT. There are 15 residues in the CDR3. V shed 3 bases, J shed 4 bases, and the junction held 8 bases outside the gene matches. The CDR3 here is CASSEGAGGLYGYTF. The part of the CDR3 DNA that was read is TGTGCCAGCAGTGAGGGGGCAGGGGGTCTCTATGGC.

On this clone: The observed sequence ends 3 residues before the CDR3 terminus, with the missing tail filled in from the germline J gene. The V call is TRBV27, the J call TRBJ1-2; a weak D match, TRBD1 (5 bases). Germline CDR1 is MNHEY and CDR2 is SMNVEV (reference sequence). CDR3 length: 14 amino acids. The sequenced part of the CDR3 DNA is TGTGCCAGCAGTTCCCCGGGACTCGGCGGGGGC. Translating it yields CASSSPGLGGG. The CDR3 reads in full as CASSSPGLGGGYTF.

In the case of this clone: The missing CDR3 end, 3 residues past where the read stops, is filled in from the germline J gene. V usage is TRBV6-1 and J usage is TRBJ2-7, with D tentatively TRBD1 (5 bases). The CDR3 runs 13 residues. V was cut by 3 bases and J by 2 bases, with 8 bases left in between. Germline V gene sequence: CDR1 MNHNS, CDR2 SASEGT. The CDR3 protein is CASSDGAPYEQYF. CDR3 DNA (partial): TGTGCCAGCAGTGATGGGGCGCCCTACGAG.

In the case of this clone: The read stops 3 residues short of the end of the CDR3; the missing end is completed from the germline J gene. V gene TRBV7-9 combines with J gene TRBJ1-2; no definite D call. CDR1 is SEHNR and CDR2 is FQNEAQ in the germline V gene (reference sequence). The length of the CDR3 is 14 residues. The CDR3 here is CASSLEGAAGGYTF. The sequenced part of the CDR3 DNA is TGTGCCAGCAGCTTAGAAGGTGCGGCGGGGGGC.

With respect to this clone: The read terminates 3 residues before the CDR3 end, so the remaining end is supplied by the germline J gene. V is TRBV24-1 and J is TRBJ2-1, with unresolved D. The germline gives CDR1 KGHDR, CDR2 SFDVKD. The CDR3 totals 14 residues. The V gene lost 4 bases and the J gene lost 2 bases, with 8 bases spanning the gap. The covered CDR3 bases are TGTGCCACCAGTGAGTCGACTGCCTACAATGAG. Translating gives CATSESTAYNE. The whole CDR3 protein reads CATSESTAYNEQFF.

Concerning this clone: The read gets to within 3 residues of the CDR3 end, and the germline J gene fills in the rest. The chain recombines TRBV30 with TRBJ2-7; 10 bases match TRBD1. Germline loops: CDR1 GTSNPN, CDR2 SVGIG (reference sequence). Unmatched junction bases numbered 8, after V lost 8 bases and J lost 4 bases. The CDR3 is 13 residues long. The part of the CDR3 DNA that was read is TGTGCCGGGTTAGGACAGGGGGGATACGAG. It codes for CAGLGQGGYE. The CDR3 in full is CAGLGQGGYEQYF. Supplemented by reference TRBV30 and TRBJ2-7, the full variable domain reads SQTIHQWPATLVQPVGSPLSLECTVEGTSNPNLYWYRQAAGRGLQLLFYSVGIGQISSEVPQNLSASRPQDRQFILSSKKLLLSDSGFYLCAGLGQGGYEQYFGPGTRLTVT.

About this clone: The sequenced fragment ends 3 residues before the CDR3 boundary, so the rest is inferred from the germline J gene. This sequence joins TRBV4-1 and TRBJ2-3; 14 nucleotides match TRBD2. This CDR3 comprises 18 residues. Per germline, CDR1 MGHRA and CDR2 YSYEKL. With 4 bases clipped from V and 5 bases from J, the junction kept 11 bases outside the gene matches. The covered CDR3 bases are TGCGCCAGCAGCCCCAGAGCCCCGGGACTAGCGGGAGTAGATACG. It translates to CASSPRAPGLAGVDT. The whole CDR3 region reads CASSPRAPGLAGVDTQYF.

Regarding this clone: The read terminates 3 residues ahead of where the CDR3 ends, so the germline J gene completes it. This chain connects TRBV29-1 to TRBJ2-3, with 11 nucleotides matching TRBD1. The CDR3 is 15 amino acids. V shed 8 bases, J shed 3 bases, and the junction held 10 bases outside the gene matches. Germline V lookup: CDR1 SQVTM, CDR2 ANQGSEA. CDR3 DNA, as far as it was read: TGCAGCACCATCCCCGGGACAGGGGGGACAGATACG. Its translation is CSTIPGTGGTDT. The full CDR3 protein reads CSTIPGTGGTDTQYF.

As for this clone: The read is 3 residues too short to cover the CDR3 end, so that end is filled in from the germline J gene. This chain uses TRBV20-1 with TRBJ1-1; 8 positions match TRBD1. The V segment lost 6 bases and the J segment 2 bases; nucleotides outside the gene matches: 8. This CDR3 has 14 amino acids. Looked up from germline, CDR1 is DFQATT and CDR2 is SNEGSKA (reference sequence). The CDR3 reads CSAPTGVHNTEAFF. CDR3 DNA, as far as it was read: TGCAGTGCGCCGACAGGGGTCCATAACACTGAA.

On this clone itself: Coverage ceases 3 residues before the CDR3 finishes, and the germline J gene fills in the end. The chain joins TRBV6-1 to TRBJ1-5, with 8 bases matching TRBD1. The trim removed 2 bases at V and 6 bases at J, leaving 9 bases unmatched. The germline CDR1 and CDR2 sequences are MNHNS and SASEGT. The CDR3 runs to 16 residues. Incomplete CDR3 DNA: TGTGCCAGCAGTGAATGGGAGACAGGGGTAGTTCAGCCC. This sequence encodes CASSEWETGVVQP. In full, the CDR3 is CASSEWETGVVQPQHF.

Points on this clone: Coverage ceases 3 residues before the CDR3 finishes, and the germline J gene fills in the end. The J gene is TRBJ2-1, the V gene TRBV7-6, with TRBD1 matching over 7 bases. From germline, CDR1 is SGHVS and CDR2 FNYEAQ. The CDR3 has 12 residues. V lost 5 bases and J lost 8; bases outside the gene matches: 3. The sequenced CDR3 bases are TGTGCCAGCAGCAAGACAGGGCATGAG. It specifies CASSKTGHE. Given in full, the CDR3 is CASSKTGHEQFF.

About this clone itself: With the read ending 3 residues before the CDR3 end, the germline J gene is used to fill in that end. The V call is TRBV6-1, the J call TRBJ1-2; tentative D call: TRBD1 (6 bases). Germline V gene sequence: CDR1 MNHNS, CDR2 SASEGT. The CDR3 is 13 amino acids. Partial CDR3 DNA: TGTGCCAGCAGTGGTACGGGACAAGAGGGC. It encodes CASSGTGQEG. The CDR3 in full is CASSGTGQEGYTF.

As concerns this clone: With the read ending 3 residues before the CDR3 end, the germline J gene is used to fill in that end. The chain uses TRBV6-4 and TRBJ2-4; D perhaps matches TRBD2 (5 bases). The CDR3 covers 16 residues. In germline, CDR1 is MRHNA, CDR2 SNTAGT. The germline V and J ends were trimmed by 0 bases and 1 base, with 10 bases remaining between them. The covered CDR3 bases are TGTGCCAGCAGTGACTCGCCGGGGTCCGCCAAAAACATT. Translated, it gives CASSDSPGSAKNI. The whole CDR3 sequence is CASSDSPGSAKNIQYF.

As for this clone: Read data end 3 residues before the CDR3 end; the end is taken from the germline J gene. The V gene is TRBV6-1, the J gene TRBJ1-6; a possible D gene is TRBD1 (6 bases). CDR1 is MNHNS, CDR2 SASEGT, per germline. The germline V and J ends were trimmed by 4 bases and 7 bases, with 14 bases remaining between them. This CDR3 comprises 15 residues. The CDR3 loop is CASSVVGQYNSPLHF. The DNA read from the CDR3 is TGTGCCAGCAGTGTGGTAGGACAGTACAATTCACCC.

With respect to this clone: The read finishes 3 residues shy of the CDR3 end, and the germline J gene is used to complete it. The gene calls are TRBV7-2 and TRBJ2-2, with D tentatively TRBD2 (6 bases). The length of the CDR3 is 15 residues. Germline V gene sequence: CDR1 SGHTA, CDR2 FQGNSA. The ends were cut back, 2 bases at V and 4 bases at J, with 11 bases in the middle. CDR3 DNA (partial): TGTGCCAGCAGCTTACGGGGGTCGTTCACCGGGGAG. Amino acid sequence: CASSLRGSFTGE. The entire CDR3 protein is CASSLRGSFTGELFF.

Details on this clone: With the read ending 3 residues before the CDR3 end, the germline J gene is used to fill in that end. The chain recombines TRBV9 with TRBJ2-3, with D unresolved. The V and J ends lost 4 bases and 4 bases respectively, with 16 bases between them. In germline, CDR1 is SGDLS, CDR2 YYNGEE. CDR3 size: 15 residues. The CDR3: CASSTLTGYADTQYF. CDR3 DNA (partial): TGTGCCAGCAGCACATTAACGGGTTATGCAGATACG.

Worth noting for this clone: The read ends 3 residues before the CDR3 terminus; that terminus is restored from the germline J gene. The chain recombines TRBV2 with TRBJ2-3; 10 bases fit TRBD2. V was pared by 6 bases and J by 2 bases, with 8 bases of the junction left unmatched. The CDR3 loop spans 16 amino acids. Germline V lookup: CDR1 SNHLY, CDR2 FYNNEI. The CDR3 protein is CASRSPSGSNTDTQYF. The covered CDR3 bases are TGTGCCAGCAGGTCACCTAGCGGGAGTAACACAGATACG.

As regards this clone: The sequenced fragment ends 3 residues before the CDR3 boundary, so the rest is inferred from the germline J gene. This chain uses TRBV20-1 with TRBJ2-2, with a tentative D call TRBD2 (7 bases). The CDR3 sequence is 15 residues long. Germline assignment: CDR1 DFQATT and CDR2 SNEGSKA (reference sequence). CDR3 bases read: TGCAGTGCTAGCCCCCCTGGCGGGGGCAATTCACCG. Translation: CSASPPGGGNSP. The full CDR3 reads CSASPPGGGNSPLFF.

For this clone: The read halts 3 residues ahead of the CDR3 end, with the missing end drawn from the germline J gene. The chain couples TRBV5-1 to TRBJ1-2, with a tentative D call TRBD1 (5 bases). CDR1 and CDR2 from the germline V gene are SGHRS and YFSETQ. This CDR3 comprises 16 residues. CDR3 sequence reads: CASSLAGLAGYNDYTF. The sequenced CDR3 bases are TGCGCCAGCAGCTTGGCGGGGCTAGCGGGGTACAATGAC.

A word on this clone: The observed sequence ends 3 residues before the CDR3 terminus, with the missing tail filled in from the germline J gene. This chain uses TRBV30 with TRBJ2-1; 9 bases are a match to TRBD1. The V segment lost 0 bases and the J segment 7 bases; nucleotides outside the gene matches: 7. The CDR3 runs to 15 residues. Germline V gives CDR1 GTSNPN, CDR2 SVGIG (reference sequence). The sequenced CDR3 bases are TGTGCCTGGAGTGTAGGGACAGGGTTGGCAAATGAG. This codes for CAWSVGTGLANE. The entire CDR3 is CAWSVGTGLANEQFF.

As to this clone: Read data end 3 residues before the CDR3 end; the end is taken from the germline J gene. The chain recombines TRBV10-1 with TRBJ1-1, with D perhaps TRBD1 (5 bases). The CDR3 is made up of 13 amino acids. Germline V gene lookup returns CDR1 WNHNN and CDR2 SYGVQD (reference sequence). V shed 4 bases and J shed 1 base, with 7 bases lying between them. The CDR3 DNA, read in part, is TGCGCCAGCAGTGGACAGCCGAACACTGAA. It translates to CASSGQPNTE. The CDR3 as a whole reads CASSGQPNTEAFF.

A note on this clone: The missing CDR3 end, 3 residues past where the read stops, is filled in from the germline J gene. The rearrangement uses TRBV11-2 and TRBJ2-1; weak D call: TRBD1 (7 bases). Trimming cost V 5 bases and J 1 base, with 12 bases left between them. This CDR3 is 15 amino acids long. Per germline, CDR1 SGHAT and CDR2 FQNNGV. CDR3 residues: CASSPTGTSYNEQFF. CDR3 bases read: TGTGCCAGCAGCCCGACAGGGACTTCCTACAATGAG.

Here the CDR3 reads CASSLYDGADEQFF. CDR3 DNA (partial): TGTGCCAGCAGCTTGTATGATGGGGCAGATGAG. The chain uses TRBV5-5 and TRBJ2-1; D might be TRBD1 (5 bases). With the read ending 3 residues before the CDR3 end, the germline J gene is used to fill in that end. V was shortened by 1 base and J by 8 bases, with 13 bases between the two germline ends. The CDR3 totals 14 residues. Per germline, CDR1 SGHKS and CDR2 YYEKEE (reference sequence).